The T cell receptor beta chain under discussion was sequenced for a study of regulatory T cells in long-lasting Graves disease. Notes on the study in general: Repertoires from persistent disease leaned toward TRBV28, TRBJ1-2 and TRBJ2-5. Owing to a sample size that was small, accuracy may have been reduced.

In germline, CDR1 is MNHEY, CDR2 SVGEGT. The V end lost 4 bases, the J end lost 0 bases, and 12 bases lay between the germline ends. The CDR3 contains 15 residues. The authors built TCR beta libraries using iRepertoire HTBI primers and Arm-PCR of CDR3 regions. TCRdb re-derived calls from the multiplex PCR reads in MiXCR, one entry per CDR3 protein. The sample contains about 290,000 distinct CDR3 sequences, 22% of which appear only once. This clonotype was detected only a few times. The antigen is not known. As to time point: persistent/refractory GD, antithyroid drugs over 5 years with positive TRAb. PBMC RNA was the source of the TCR library. Under American Thyroid Association guidelines, Graves' disease was diagnosed.

Source: peripheral blood mononuclear cells (PBMCs), taken when the disease was refractory, from a patient treated with antithyroid drugs. This clonotype originated in a female donor with Graves disease. The chain employs TRBV6-2 or TRBV6-3 and TRBJ1-1; D not certain. Here the CDR3 reads CASSLFSILNTEAFF. CDR3 nucleotide sequence: TGTGCCAGCAGTTTGTTTAGCATCCTGAACACTGAAGCTTTCTTT.